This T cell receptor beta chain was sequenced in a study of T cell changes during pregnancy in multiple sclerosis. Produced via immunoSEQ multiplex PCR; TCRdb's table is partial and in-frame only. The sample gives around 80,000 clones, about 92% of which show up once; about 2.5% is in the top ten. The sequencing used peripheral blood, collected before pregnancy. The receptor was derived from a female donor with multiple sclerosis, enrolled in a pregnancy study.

For the CDR3, the DNA is TGTGCCAGCAGTAAAAGCGAGACGGGGAACACTGAAGCTTTCTTT. Translation gives CASSKSETGNTEAFF. This chain uses TRBV6-5 with TRBJ1-1; D is ambiguous. Per the germline V gene, CDR1 is MNHEY and CDR2 is SVGAGI. This CDR3 spans 15 amino acids. Trimming took 5 bases from V and 1 from J, leaving 14 bases between them.